This entry lists 9 T cell receptor beta chains sequenced from one sample in a study of blood T cell repertoires in COVID-19. The assay was immunoSEQ multiplex PCR, and TCRdb's table has in-frame clones only and misses some. The repertoire includes some 320,000 clones, around 92% of them detected once, and 2.5% to 3.5% sits in the top ten. Source material: PBMCs or T cells enriched from blood (not recorded which). The receptors were sampled from a woman between 45 and 60 years old who had been exposed to COVID-19.

This clone was detected once. The rearrangement uses TRBV19 and TRBJ2-1; 9 bases align to TRBD1. Germline lookup yields CDR1 LNHDA and CDR2 SQIVND (reference sequence). Trimming at V came to 5 bases and at J to 9 bases, leaving 17 bases not matched to a gene. This CDR3 has 17 residues. In DNA, the CDR3 is TGTGCCAGTAGTCGAAAAGGGGGAGGGACAGGGTACCCTGAGCAGTTCTTC. Translated: CASSRKGGGTGYPEQFF.

The chain employs TRBV18 and TRBJ2-3; 7 nucleotides align to TRBD1. In germline, CDR1 is KGHSH, CDR2 LQKENI. CDR3 length: 14 amino acids. V lost 5 bases to trimming and J lost 5 bases; unmatched junction nucleotides: 7. This CDR3 is CASSSSSGGDTQYF. In DNA, the CDR3 is TGTGCCAGCTCATCTTCCTCAGGGGGAGATACGCAGTATTTT.

V is TRBV12-3 or TRBV12-4 and J is TRBJ1-2; a possible D gene is TRBD1 (5 bases). This CDR3 contains 13 residues. Trimming left V 5 bases short and J 4 bases short, with 11 bases between. The CDR3 protein is CASSRDLIYGYTF. The CDR3 DNA follows: TGTGCCAGCAGTAGGGACTTGATCTATGGCTACACCTTC.

V and J are TRBV28 and TRBJ1-1; D uncertain. The V end lost 5 bases, the J end lost 11 bases, and 21 bases lay between the germline ends. The CDR3 loop spans 14 amino acids. The germline gives CDR1 MDHEN, CDR2 SYDVKM. CDR3 in DNA: TGTGCCAGCAGTCCACCCAGATTGGGTACTACGGCTTTCTTT. This gives the protein CASSPPRLGTTAFF.

The chain is built from TRBV28 and TRBJ1-1, with D possibly being TRBD1 (5 bases). The germline V gene encodes CDR1 MDHEN and CDR2 SYDVKM. Trimming left V 7 bases short and J 3 bases short, with 15 bases between. The CDR3 totals 14 residues. CDR3 coding DNA: TGTGCCAGCACCCCGGTAGGGGTGGACACTGAAGCTTTCTTT. Amino acid sequence: CASTPVGVDTEAFF.

V and J are TRBV5-1 and TRBJ2-5; the D gene is possibly TRBD2 (5 bases). CDR1 is SGHRS, CDR2 YFSETQ, per germline. Between the trimmed V and J ends, which lost 3 bases and 4 bases, there was a span of 16 bases. The CDR3 sequence is 15 residues long. The CDR3 DNA follows: TGCGCCAGCAGCTCCGGACTCGCTGATCTAGAGACCCAGTACTTC. Its translation is CASSSGLADLETQYF.

The V and J genes are TRBV28 and TRBJ1-1, with TRBD1 as a possible D gene (6 bases). Between the trimmed V and J ends, which lost 7 bases and 3 bases, there was a span of 12 bases. Germline assignment: CDR1 MDHEN and CDR2 SYDVKM. The CDR3 is 13 residues long. In nucleotides, the CDR3 is TGTGCCAGCAATCAGGGGTCGGACACTGAAGCTTTCTTT. It yields the protein CASNQGSDTEAFF. Variable domain in full (rest from reference TRBV28 and TRBJ1-1): DVKVTQSSRYLVKRTGEKVFLECVQDMDHENMFWYRQDPGLGLRLIYFSYDVKMKEKGDIPEGYSVSREKKERFSLILESASTNQTSMYLCASNQGSDTEAFFGQGTRLTVV.

The chain combines TRBV28 with TRBJ1-2; 10 bases line up with TRBD1. The V gene's germline CDR1 is MDHEN and CDR2 SYDVKM. The CDR3 totals 16 residues. The V gene end was trimmed by 2 bases and the J gene end by 3 bases; junction bases not matched to a gene: 6. The CDR3 loop reads CASSLGGQGSDYGYTF. CDR3 coding DNA: TGTGCCAGCAGTTTAGGGGGACAGGGGTCGGACTATGGCTACACCTTC.

J is TRBJ1-5 and V is TRBV28; TRBD1 might be the D (6 bases). The CDR3 is 14 residues long. CDR1 and CDR2 (germline): MDHEN, SYDVKM. V lost 2 bases, J lost 9 bases, and 14 bases lay in between. The CDR3 coding sequence is TGTGCCAGCAGTTTAGGGCAGGGGCGACGGCCCCAGCATTTT. This codes for CASSLGQGRRPQHF.